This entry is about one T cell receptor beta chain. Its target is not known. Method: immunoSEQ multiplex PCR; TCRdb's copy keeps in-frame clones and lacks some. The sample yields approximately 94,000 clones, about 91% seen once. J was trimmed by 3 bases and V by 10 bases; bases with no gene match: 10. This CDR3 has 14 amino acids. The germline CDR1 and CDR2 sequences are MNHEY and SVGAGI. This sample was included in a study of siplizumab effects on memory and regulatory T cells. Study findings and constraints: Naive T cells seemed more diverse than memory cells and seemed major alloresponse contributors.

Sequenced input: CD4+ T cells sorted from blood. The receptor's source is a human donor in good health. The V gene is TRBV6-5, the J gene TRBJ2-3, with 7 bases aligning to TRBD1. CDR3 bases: TGTGCCACTAGCAGAGGGGGCGTTACAGATACGCAGTATTTT. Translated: CATSRGGVTDTQYF.